One and the same sample provided the 7 T cell receptor beta chains below, sequenced in a study of identical twins. TCRdb passed the 5' RACE reads through MiXCR, listing each CDR3 protein once. The sample yields nearly 250,000 distinct CDR3 sequences, about 7.3% seen once. The sample was also reused in another study, on yellow fever vaccine responses in identical twins.

The specimen was memory (CD45RO+) T cells sorted from blood. The receptors come from a young woman in good health.

V and J are TRBV6-1 and TRBJ2-3; D is uncertain. Germline V gene sequence: CDR1 MNHNS, CDR2 SASEGT. Trimming took 5 bases from V and 4 from J, leaving 16 bases between them. The CDR3 has 15 amino acids. The CDR3 loop reads CASSRVNLRADTQYF. The CDR3, as DNA: TGTGCCAGCAGTCGCGTTAACCTCCGGGCAGATACGCAGTATTTT.

There are a few counts of this clonotype. The chain uses TRBV24-1 and TRBJ2-1; 9 bases agree with TRBD1. Germline CDR1 KGHDR, CDR2 SFDVKD. The CDR3 spans 16 residues. J lost 7 bases, V lost 1 base, and 7 bases had no gene match. CDR3 amino acids: CATSDFGTGLRNEQFF. The CDR3 DNA reads TGTGCCACCAGTGATTTTGGGACAGGGCTCCGGAATGAGCAGTTCTTC.

This clonotype was observed a handful of times. This chain uses TRBV10-3 with TRBJ1-2, with D perhaps TRBD1 (6 bases). V shed 6 bases and J shed 2 bases, with 10 bases lying between them. This CDR3 is built from 13 residues. Germline V gene sequence: CDR1 ENHRY, CDR2 SYGVKD. CDR3 in amino acids: CAISEDRNYGYTF. CDR3 DNA sequence: TGTGCCATCAGCGAAGACAGGAACTATGGCTACACCTTC.

This clonotype was seen more than once but under ten times. This chain links TRBV6-5 with TRBJ2-7; D may match TRBD1 or TRBD2 (5 bases each). Trimming cost V 2 bases and J 3 bases, with 14 bases left between them. There are 15 residues in the CDR3. Per germline, CDR1 MNHEY and CDR2 SVGAGI. CDR3 sequence: CASSYRSGTNYEQYF. CDR3 in DNA: TGTGCCAGCAGTTACAGGTCAGGGACGAACTACGAGCAGTACTTC.

V is TRBV7-3 and J is TRBJ2-7; TRBD1 might be the D (6 bases). The germline V and J ends were trimmed by 9 bases and 7 bases, with 10 bases remaining between them. The CDR3 is 10 amino acids. From germline, CDR1 is SGHTA and CDR2 FQGTGA. The CDR3 DNA follows: TGTGCCAGAGGGGGAGTTGAGCAGTACTTC. As protein: CARGGVEQYF.

V gene TRBV4-2 combines with J gene TRBJ2-4, with D possibly matching TRBD1 (5 bases). Per germline, CDR1 LGHNA and CDR2 YNFKEQ. V was cut by 0 bases and J by 5 bases, with 20 bases left in between. This CDR3 has 18 residues. In DNA, the CDR3 is TGTGCCAGCAGCCAAGAGTCCCAGGGCCACCACTCAGAAAACATTCAGTACTTC. This sequence encodes CASSQESQGHHSENIQYF.

The rearrangement joins TRBV6-1 to TRBJ2-7; 7 positions agree with TRBD1. This CDR3 has 14 residues. The V segment lost 5 bases and the J segment 2 bases; nucleotides outside the gene matches: 6. CDR1 and CDR2 (germline): MNHNS, SASEGT. The CDR3 coding sequence is TGTGCCAGCAGTCAACAGGGGCCTACCTACGAGCAGTACTTC. Amino acids: CASSQQGPTYEQYF.